A selection of T cell receptor beta chains follows, all from one sample in a study of CD8 T cells in Susac syndrome. In TCRdb, the immunoSEQ multiplex PCR reads were re-called with MiXCR into one record per CDR3 protein. This sample has about 160,000 distinct CDR3 sequences, with 94% found just once. Sequencing input: CD4+ T cells from PBMCs. The receptors were sampled from a human donor with multiple sclerosis. Each CDR3 is given with its conserved first and last residue. D genes are given only for firm matches. Not every row has a clone size; where given, it reads once, few, many or a size class.

CDR3 length: 14; V gene: TRBV7-8; J gene: TRBJ2-5; D gene: .; clone size: .; CDR3 DNA: TGTGCCAGCAGCTTCAGGATCAGCCAAGAGACCCAGTACTTC; CDR3 protein: CASSFRISQETQYF
CDR3 length: 14; V gene: TRBV27; J gene: TRBJ1-1; D gene: .; clone size: .; CDR3 DNA: TGTGCCAGCAGTTTCAACCCGGGGAACACTGAAGCTTTCTTT; CDR3 protein: CASSFNPGNTEAFF
CDR3 length: 12; V gene: TRBV12-3/TRBV12-4; J gene: TRBJ1-2; D gene: .; clone size: once; CDR3 DNA: TGTGCCAGCAGTTTAGTCATCGACGGCTACACCTTC; CDR3 protein: CASSLVIDGYTF
CDR3 length: 15; V gene: TRBV5-1; J gene: TRBJ2-6; D gene: TRBD1; clone size: .; CDR3 DNA: TGCGCCAGCAGCTTAGACAGGGTATGGGCCAACGTCCTGACTTTC; CDR3 protein: CASSLDRVWANVLTF
CDR3 length: 15; V gene: TRBV7-2; J gene: TRBJ1-5; D gene: .; clone size: .; CDR3 DNA: TGTGCCAGCAGCTTAGCAGGGGGGCCCAGGCAGCCCCAGCATTTT; CDR3 protein: CASSLAGGPRQPQHF
CDR3 length: 14; V gene: TRBV20-1; J gene: TRBJ1-4; D gene: .; clone size: .; CDR3 DNA: TGCAGTGCTGGGTCACAGATTGTGGCCGAAAAACTGTTTTTT; CDR3 protein: CSAGSQIVAEKLFF
CDR3 length: 12; V gene: TRBV3-1; J gene: TRBJ1-1; D gene: .; clone size: few; CDR3 DNA: TGTGCCAGCAGCCCTGCGGACACTGAAGCTTTCTTT; CDR3 protein: CASSPADTEAFF
CDR3 length: 15; V gene: TRBV3-1; J gene: TRBJ2-7; D gene: .; clone size: .; CDR3 DNA: TGTGCCAGCAGCCAAGATCCTATGGCGCCCTACGAGCAGTACTTC; CDR3 protein: CASSQDPMAPYEQYF
CDR3 length: 14; V gene: TRBV20-1; J gene: TRBJ2-5; D gene: .; clone size: .; CDR3 DNA: TGCAGTGCTAGGGGCGGTGGGGGGCTGGAGACCCAGTACTTC; CDR3 protein: CSARGGGGLETQYF
CDR3 length: 13; V gene: TRBV6-1; J gene: TRBJ1-2; D gene: TRBD1; clone size: .; CDR3 DNA: TGTGCCAGCAGAGTACAGGGGGCACATGGCTACACCTTC; CDR3 protein: CASRVQGAHGYTF
CDR3 length: 12; V gene: TRBV28; J gene: TRBJ1-1; D gene: .; clone size: .; CDR3 DNA: TGTGCCAGCAGTTTAAGCAACACTGAAGCTTTCTTT; CDR3 protein: CASSLSNTEAFF
CDR3 length: 14; V gene: TRBV12-5; J gene: TRBJ2-3; D gene: .; clone size: .; CDR3 DNA: TGTGCTAGTGGCGGAAGAACAGTAAGGGATACGCAGTATTTT; CDR3 protein: CASGGRTVRDTQYF
CDR3 length: 14; V gene: TRBV29-1; J gene: TRBJ1-1; D gene: .; clone size: .; CDR3 DNA: TGCAGCGTCCAAGACGGAAACTGGGCCACTGAAGCTTTCTTT; CDR3 protein: CSVQDGNWATEAFF
CDR3 length: 15; V gene: TRBV6-5; J gene: TRBJ2-7; D gene: .; clone size: .; CDR3 DNA: TGTGCCAGCAGTCCCGGGACGACCAAGGGATACGAGCAGTACTTC; CDR3 protein: CASSPGTTKGYEQYF
CDR3 length: 14; V gene: TRBV2; J gene: TRBJ2-7; D gene: .; clone size: .; CDR3 DNA: TGTGCCAGCAGGCCGACAGATACGCCCTACGAGCAGTACTTC; CDR3 protein: CASRPTDTPYEQYF
CDR3 length: 14; V gene: TRBV9; J gene: TRBJ1-5; D gene: TRBD1; clone size: .; CDR3 DNA: TGTGCCAGCAGCGCCGGGACAGAGGATCAGCCCCAGCATTTT; CDR3 protein: CASSAGTEDQPQHF
CDR3 length: 14; V gene: TRBV7-2; J gene: TRBJ2-5; D gene: .; clone size: .; CDR3 DNA: TGTGCCAGCAGCATAGCGGAATACAAAGAGACCCAGTACTTC; CDR3 protein: CASSIAEYKETQYF
CDR3 length: 12; V gene: TRBV10-3; J gene: TRBJ1-1; D gene: .; clone size: .; CDR3 DNA: TGTGCCATCTCAAACAGGAACACTGAAGCTTTCTTT; CDR3 protein: CAISNRNTEAFF